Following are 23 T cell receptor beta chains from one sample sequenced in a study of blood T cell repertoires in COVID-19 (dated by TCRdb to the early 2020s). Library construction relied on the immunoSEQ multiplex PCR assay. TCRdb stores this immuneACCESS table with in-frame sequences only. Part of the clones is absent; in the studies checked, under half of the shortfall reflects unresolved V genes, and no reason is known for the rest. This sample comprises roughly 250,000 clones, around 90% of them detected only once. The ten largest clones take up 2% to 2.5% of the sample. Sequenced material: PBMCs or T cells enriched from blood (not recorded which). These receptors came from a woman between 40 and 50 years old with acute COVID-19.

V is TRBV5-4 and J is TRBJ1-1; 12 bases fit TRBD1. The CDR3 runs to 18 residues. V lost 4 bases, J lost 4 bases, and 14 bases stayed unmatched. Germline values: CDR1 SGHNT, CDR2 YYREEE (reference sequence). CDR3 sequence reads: CASSGAPGQGARGTEAFF. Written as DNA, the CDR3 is TGTGCCAGCAGCGGAGCCCCGGGACAGGGGGCGCGGGGCACTGAAGCTTTCTTT.

CDR3 sequence reads: CAWSGGQGENSPLHF. CDR3 sequence (DNA): TGTGCCTGGAGTGGGGGTCAGGGGGAGAATTCACCCCTCCACTTT. The J gene is TRBJ1-6, the V gene TRBV30, with TRBD1 matching 7 bases. Germline V gene lookup returns CDR1 GTSNPN and CDR2 SVGIG (reference sequence). This CDR3 has 15 residues. J lost 7 bases, V lost 1 base, and 7 bases had no gene match.

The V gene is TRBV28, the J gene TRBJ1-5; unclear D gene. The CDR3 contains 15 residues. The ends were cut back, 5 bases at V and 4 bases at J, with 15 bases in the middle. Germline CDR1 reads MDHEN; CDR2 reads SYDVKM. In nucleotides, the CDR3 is TGTGCCAGCAGTGTTACATCGCCCTCAAATCAGCCCCAGCATTTT. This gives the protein CASSVTSPSNQPQHF.

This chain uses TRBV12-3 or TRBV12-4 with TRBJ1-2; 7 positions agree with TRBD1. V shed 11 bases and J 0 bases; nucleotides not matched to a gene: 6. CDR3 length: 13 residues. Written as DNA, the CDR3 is TGTGCCTCCCACAGGGGCGCTAACTATGGCTACACCTTC. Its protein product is CASHRGANYGYTF.

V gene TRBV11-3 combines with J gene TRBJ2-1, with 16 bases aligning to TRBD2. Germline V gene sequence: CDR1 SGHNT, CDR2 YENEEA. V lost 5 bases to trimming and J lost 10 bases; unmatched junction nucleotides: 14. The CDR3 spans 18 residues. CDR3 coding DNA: TGTGCCAGCAGCCACGGGACTAGCGGGAGGGCCCTGAGAGAGGAGCAGTTCTTC. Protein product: CASSHGTSGRALREEQFF.

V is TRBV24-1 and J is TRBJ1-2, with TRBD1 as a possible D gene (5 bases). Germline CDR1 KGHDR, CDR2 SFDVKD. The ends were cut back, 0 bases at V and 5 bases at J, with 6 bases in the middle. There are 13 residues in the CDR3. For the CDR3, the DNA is TGTGCCACCAGTGATTTGACAGGATATGGCTACACCTTC. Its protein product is CATSDLTGYGYTF.

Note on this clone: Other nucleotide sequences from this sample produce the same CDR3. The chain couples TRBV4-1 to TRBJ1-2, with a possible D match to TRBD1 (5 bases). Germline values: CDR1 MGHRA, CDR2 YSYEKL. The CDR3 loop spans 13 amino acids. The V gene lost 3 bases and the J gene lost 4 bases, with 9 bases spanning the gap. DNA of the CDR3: TGCGCCAGCAGCCACGGCCAGGGCTATGGCTACACCTTC. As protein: CASSHGQGYGYTF.

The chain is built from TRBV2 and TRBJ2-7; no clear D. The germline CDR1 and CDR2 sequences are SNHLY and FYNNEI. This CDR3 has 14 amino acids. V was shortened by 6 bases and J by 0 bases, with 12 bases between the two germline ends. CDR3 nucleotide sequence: TGTGCCAGCAGCGAAACGAGGAGCTCCTACGAGCAGTACTTC. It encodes CASSETRSSYEQYF.

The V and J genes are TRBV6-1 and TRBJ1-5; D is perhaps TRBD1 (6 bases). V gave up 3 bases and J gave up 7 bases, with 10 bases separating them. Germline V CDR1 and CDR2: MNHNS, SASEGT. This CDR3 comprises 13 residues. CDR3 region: CASSDTGTQPQHF. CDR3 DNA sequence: TGTGCCAGCAGTGATACAGGGACCCAGCCCCAGCATTTT.

CDR3 residues: CASSPRDRDEKLFF. The CDR3 DNA reads TGTGCCAGCAGCCCCCGTGACAGGGATGAAAAACTGTTTTTT. V gene TRBV3-1 (or the pseudogene TRBV3-2) combines with J gene TRBJ1-4; TRBD1 matches 7 bases. Trimming took 4 bases from V and 6 from J; bases not matched to a gene: 5. CDR1 and CDR2 from the germline V gene are LGHDT and YNNKEL (reference sequence). CDR3 length equals 14 residues.

The DNA for the CDR3 is TGTGCCAGCAACCGAGACAGGGTAAACACTGAAGCTTTCTTT. The encoded protein is CASNRDRVNTEAFF. The V gene is TRBV27, the J gene TRBJ1-1, with TRBD1 identical over 7 bases. This CDR3 is built from 14 residues. The ends lost 7 bases at V and 2 bases at J; junction bases unmatched: 7. CDR1 MNHEY and CDR2 SMNVEV come from the germline V gene (reference sequence).

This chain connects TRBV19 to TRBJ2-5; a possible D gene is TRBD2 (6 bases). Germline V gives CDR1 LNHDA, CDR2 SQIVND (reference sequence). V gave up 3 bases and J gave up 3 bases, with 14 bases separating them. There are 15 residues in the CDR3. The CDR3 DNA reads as TGTGCCAGTAGTATTGGGACTTTCCTGGAAGAGACCCAGTACTTC. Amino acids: CASSIGTFLEETQYF.

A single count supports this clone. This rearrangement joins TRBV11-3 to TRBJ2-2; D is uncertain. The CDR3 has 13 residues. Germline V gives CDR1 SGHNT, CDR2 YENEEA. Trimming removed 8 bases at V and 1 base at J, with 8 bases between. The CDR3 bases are TGTGCCAGCGGTGCAGGGAACACCGGGGAGCTGTTTTTT. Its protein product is CASGAGNTGELFF.

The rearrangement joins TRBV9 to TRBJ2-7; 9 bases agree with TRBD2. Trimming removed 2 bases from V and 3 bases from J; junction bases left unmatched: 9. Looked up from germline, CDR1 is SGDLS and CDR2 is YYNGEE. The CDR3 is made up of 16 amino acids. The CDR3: CASSVGLSGSIYEQYF. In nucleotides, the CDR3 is TGTGCCAGCAGCGTGGGCCTTAGCGGGAGCATCTACGAGCAGTACTTC.

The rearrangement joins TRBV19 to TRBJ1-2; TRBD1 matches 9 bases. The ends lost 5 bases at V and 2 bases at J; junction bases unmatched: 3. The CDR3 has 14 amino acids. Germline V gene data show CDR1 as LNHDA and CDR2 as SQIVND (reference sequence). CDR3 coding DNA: TGTGCCAGTAGTCCCGGGACAGGGAACTATGGCTACACCTTC. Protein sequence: CASSPGTGNYGYTF.

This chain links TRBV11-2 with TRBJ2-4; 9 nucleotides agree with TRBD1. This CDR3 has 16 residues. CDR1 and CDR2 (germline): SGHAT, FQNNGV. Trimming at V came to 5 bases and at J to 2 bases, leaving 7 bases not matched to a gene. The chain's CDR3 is CASSGLGQGTKNIQYF. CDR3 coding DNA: TGTGCCAGCAGCGGATTGGGACAGGGAACCAAAAACATTCAGTACTTC. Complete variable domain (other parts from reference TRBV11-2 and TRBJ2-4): EAGVAQSPRYKIIEKRQSVAFWCNPISGHATLYWYQQILGQGPKLLIQFQNNGVVDDSQLPKDRFSAERLKGVDSTLKIQPAKLEDSAVYLCASSGLGQGTKNIQYFGAGTRLSVL.

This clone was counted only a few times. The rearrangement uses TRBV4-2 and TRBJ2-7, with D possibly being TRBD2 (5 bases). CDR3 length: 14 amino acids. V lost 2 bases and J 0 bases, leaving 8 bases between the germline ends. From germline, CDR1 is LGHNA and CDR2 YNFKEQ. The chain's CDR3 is CASSQSGSSYEQYF. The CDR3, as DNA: TGTGCCAGCAGCCAAAGTGGGAGCTCCTACGAGCAGTACTTC.

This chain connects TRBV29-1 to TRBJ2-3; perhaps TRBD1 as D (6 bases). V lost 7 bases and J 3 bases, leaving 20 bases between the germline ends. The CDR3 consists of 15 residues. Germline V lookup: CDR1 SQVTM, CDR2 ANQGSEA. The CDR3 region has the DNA TGCAGCGCCCAACAAGATGCGAGGGGGACAGATACGCAGTATTTT. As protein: CSAQQDARGTDTQYF.

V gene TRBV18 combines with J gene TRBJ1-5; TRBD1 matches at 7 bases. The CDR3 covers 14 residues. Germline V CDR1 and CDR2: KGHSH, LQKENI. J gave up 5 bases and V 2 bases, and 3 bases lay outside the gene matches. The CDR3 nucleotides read TGTGCCAGCTCACCAGACAGGGACGATCAGCCCCAGCATTTT. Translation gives CASSPDRDDQPQHF.

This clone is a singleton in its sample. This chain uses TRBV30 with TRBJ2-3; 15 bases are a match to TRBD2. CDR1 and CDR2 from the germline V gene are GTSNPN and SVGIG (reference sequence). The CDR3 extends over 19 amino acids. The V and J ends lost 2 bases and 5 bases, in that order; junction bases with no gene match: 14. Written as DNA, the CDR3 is TGTGCCTGGAGTTTCCGGACTAGCGGGAGGGCCCACACCGGAGATACGCAGTATTTT. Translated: CAWSFRTSGRAHTGDTQYF.

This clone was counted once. CDR3 sequence reads: CASSYPTENNEKLFF. The CDR3 nucleotides read TGTGCCAGCAGTTACCCGACAGAAAATAATGAAAAACTGTTTTTT. V usage is TRBV6-5 and J usage is TRBJ1-4; tentative D call: TRBD1 (5 bases). V was pared by 2 bases and J by 4 bases, with 11 bases between. Looked up from germline, CDR1 is MNHEY and CDR2 is SVGAGI. The CDR3 is 15 amino acids.

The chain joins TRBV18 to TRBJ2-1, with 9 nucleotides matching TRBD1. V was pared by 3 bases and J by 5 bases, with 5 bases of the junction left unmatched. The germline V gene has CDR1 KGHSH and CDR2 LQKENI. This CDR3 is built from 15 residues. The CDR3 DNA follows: TGTGCCAGCTCACCCCTCGGGACAGGGAACAATGAGCAGTTCTTC. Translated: CASSPLGTGNNEQFF.

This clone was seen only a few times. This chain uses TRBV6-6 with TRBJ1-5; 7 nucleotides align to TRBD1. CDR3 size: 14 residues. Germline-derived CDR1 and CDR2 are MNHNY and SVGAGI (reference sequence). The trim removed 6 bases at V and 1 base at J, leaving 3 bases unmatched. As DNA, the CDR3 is TGTGCCAGCAGACAGGGGAGAAGCAATCAGCCCCAGCATTTT. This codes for CASRQGRSNQPQHF.